Each of the 7 T cell receptor beta chains below was sequenced from the same sample in a study of CD8+ T cells in alopecia areata. Sequencing relied on a cDNA template that was reverse transcribed from extracted RNA. Assay: immunoSEQ multiplex PCR; the TCRdb copy retains only in-frame clones and omits some. Altogether nearly 95,000 clones are present, just over 70% being singletons, with the ten largest covering roughly 17%. As to treatment: oral pan-JAK inhibitor, 5-10 mg twice daily. This specimen consisted of CD8+ T cells sorted from blood, obtained at week 44, from a patient treated with tofacitinib. These receptor sequences come from a human donor with alopecia areata.

The chain joins TRBV5-6 to TRBJ2-2; D ambiguous. The CDR3 length is 16 residues. Germline lookup yields CDR1 SGHDT and CDR2 YYEEEE. Trimming left V 1 base short and J 5 bases short, with 15 bases between. The CDR3 reads CASSLWSSSWTGELFF. Here the CDR3 DNA reads TGTGCCAGCAGCTTGTGGTCGTCTAGTTGGACCGGGGAGCTGTTTTTT.

The chain joins TRBV14 to TRBJ2-3; TRBD2 might be the D (5 bases). With 0 bases removed from V and 2 bases from J, the gap between germline ends came to 12 bases. The CDR3 length is 16 residues. Germline assignment: CDR1 SGHDN and CDR2 FVKESK. In DNA form, the CDR3 reads TGTGCCAGCAGCCAAGATTTCGAGCGGCCCACAGATACGCAGTATTTT. As protein: CASSQDFERPTDTQYF.

The chain joins TRBV7-9 to TRBJ2-1; 9 bases are shared with TRBD1. There are 14 residues in the CDR3. Germline V gene lookup returns CDR1 SEHNR and CDR2 FQNEAQ (reference sequence). Losses at the gene ends were 5 bases for V and 4 bases for J; bases not matched to a gene: 3. CDR3: CASSHRGPYNEQFF. CDR3 DNA: TGTGCCAGCAGCCACAGGGGGCCTTACAATGAGCAGTTCTTC. The variable domain in full, with the rest retrieved from reference TRBV7-9 and TRBJ2-1, is DTGVSQNPRHKITKRGQNVTFRCDPISEHNRLYWYRQTLGQGPEFLTYFQNEAQLEKSRLLSDRFSAERPKGSFSTLEIQRTEQGDSAMYLCASSHRGPYNEQFFGPGTRLTVL.

This chain connects TRBV27 to TRBJ2-7; D is perhaps TRBD1 (6 bases). Trimming stripped 5 bases from V and 3 bases from J, with 11 bases between. The CDR3 covers 13 residues. Germline V gives CDR1 MNHEY, CDR2 SMNVEV (reference sequence). CDR3: CASSLKQGYEQYF. CDR3 DNA sequence: TGTGCCAGCAGTCTCAAACAGGGCTACGAGCAGTACTTC.

The chain carries TRBV10-2 and TRBJ2-6; 8 nucleotides agree with TRBD1. CDR3 length equals 16 residues. CDR1 and CDR2 (germline): WSHSY, SAAADI. With V trimmed by 7 bases and J by 0 bases, 5 bases remained unmatched. CDR3 protein: CASKGQGSSGANVLTF. The CDR3 nucleotides read TGCGCCAGCAAAGGACAGGGATCCTCTGGGGCCAACGTCCTGACTTTC.

The V and J genes are TRBV15 and TRBJ2-7; D ambiguous. The CDR3 totals 13 residues. CDR1 LNHNV and CDR2 YYDKDF come from the germline V gene (reference sequence). Trimming took off 4 bases at V and 2 bases at J, with 9 bases between the two ends. CDR3 bases: TGTGCCACCAGCAAGGGCACCACCTACGAGCAGTACTTC. It translates to CATSKGTTYEQYF.

V is TRBV10-3 and J is TRBJ2-1; D is unresolved. There are 12 residues in the CDR3. CDR1 is ENHRY, CDR2 SYGVKD, per germline. V dropped 5 bases and J dropped 12 bases, with 14 bases sitting between them. The CDR3 here is CAISPNGVWQFF. CDR3 nucleotides: TGTGCCATCAGTCCTAACGGAGTATGGCAGTTCTTC.